A selection of T cell receptor beta chains follows, all from one sample in a study of radiation and T cells in renal cell carcinoma. The data were produced by immunoSEQ multiplex PCR, yet TCRdb's version contains in-frame clones alone and is incomplete. The data show over 90,000 clones, more than 65% seen once. The sample consisted of blood, taken from a patient whose treatment included radiotherapy and nephrectomy. These receptors all come from a man between 60 and 75 years old with renal cell carcinoma. Each CDR3 is given with its conserved first and last residue. Each record gives: V gene, J gene, clone size, D gene, CDR3 DNA, CDR3 protein. A D gene is named only where the DNA matches it firmly. For some rows the clone size is stated as once, few or many, or as a class when expanded; others skip it.

TRBV7-8	TRBJ2-7	.	.	TGTGCCAGCAGCTTAGCGCCCAGGGGAGGCGAGCAGTACTTC	CASSLAPRGGEQYF
TRBV29-1	TRBJ1-5	.	.	TGCAGCGTTGGGGGAAGCCAGCCCCAGCATTTT	CSVGGSQPQHF
TRBV7-9	TRBJ1-1	.	.	TGTGCCAGCACCTTCGGGGGGGCGGGCACTGAAGCTTTCTTT	CASTFGGAGTEAFF
TRBV18	TRBJ2-7	.	TRBD1	TGTGCCAGCTCGCCCAGACAGGGGGAATCTACCGAGCAGTACTTC	CASSPRQGESTEQYF
TRBV6-1	TRBJ2-7	.	.	TGTGCCAGCAGTGACGAAACTAGTTTCCAAAACTCTTTCGAGCAGTACTTC	CASSDETSFQNSFEQYF
TRBV5-1	TRBJ2-1	.	.	TGCGCCAGCAGCTTGCGGTCTTCTGATGGTGAGCAGTTCTTC	CASSLRSSDGEQFF
TRBV10-2	TRBJ2-1	few	TRBD1	TGCGCCAGCACCGGGACAGGGAGTGAGCAGTTCTTC	CASTGTGSEQFF
TRBV5-3	TRBJ2-1	.	TRBD2	TGTGCCAGAAGCTTGGTGGGCGGGGGATACAATGAGCAGTTCTTC	CARSLVGGGYNEQFF
TRBV5-1	TRBJ1-3	.	.	TGCGCCAGCAGCGCGACGGTCACTGGAAACACCATATATTTT	CASSATVTGNTIYF
TRBV25-1	TRBJ1-6	.	.	TGTGCCAGCAGTTCAAGGGGATATAATTCACCCCTCCACTTT	CASSSRGYNSPLHF
TRBV10-3	TRBJ1-1	.	.	TGTGCCATCAGGAAAGACCACCCCGGGGCGGACACTGAAGCTTTCTTT	CAIRKDHPGADTEAFF
TRBV5-1	TRBJ2-6	few	TRBD1	TGCGCCAGCAGCATCAATACAGGGGCTGGGGCCAACGTCCTGACTTTC	CASSINTGAGANVLTF
TRBV7-6	TRBJ1-4	.	.	TGTGCCAGCAGCTTTGGCCGGGTTAATGAAAAACTGTTTTTT	CASSFGRVNEKLFF
TRBV6-5	TRBJ2-1	.	.	TGTGCCAGCAGTTACTCGAGAGGGGCGGGAAATGAGCAGTTCTTC	CASSYSRGAGNEQFF
TRBV9	TRBJ1-1	.	.	TGTGCCAGCAGCGTAGTTGGCAGTTTTGAAGCTTTCTTT	CASSVVGSFEAFF
TRBV28	TRBJ1-2	.	TRBD1	TGTGCCAGCAGTTTATGGGGCCCAGGGGGCTTACACTATGGCTACACCTTC	CASSLWGPGGLHYGYTF
TRBV19	TRBJ2-7	.	TRBD1	TGTGCCAGTAGTGCGGGACAGGGAATCTACGAGCAGTACTTC	CASSAGQGIYEQYF
TRBV28	TRBJ1-5	.	.	TGTGCCAGCATTCCCCAGGGATGGCGCGGTCAGCCCCAGCATTTT	CASIPQGWRGQPQHF
TRBV29-1	TRBJ2-7	.	.	TGCAGCGTTGTTGGAGGGTTGAGGAACGAGCAGTACTTC	CSVVGGLRNEQYF
TRBV18	TRBJ2-3	once	.	TGTGCCAGCTCACCAGTCGGGACTCCTAGCACAGATACGCAGTATTTT	CASSPVGTPSTDTQYF
TRBV2	TRBJ2-3	once	.	TGTGCCAGCCGGACAGATACGCAGTATTTT	CASRTDTQYF
TRBV11-2	TRBJ2-1	.	TRBD2	TGTGCCAGCAGTGACGATATAGCGGGCTACAATGAGCAGTTCTTC	CASSDDIAGYNEQFF
TRBV25-1	TRBJ2-3	.	TRBD2	TGTGCCAGCAGAATCGTCGAACTAGCGTTCACAGATACGCAGTATTTT	CASRIVELAFTDTQYF
TRBV7-7	TRBJ2-7	.	TRBD1	TGTGCCAGCAGCTTAGAAAGACCGGGACAGGGGGGAGAGCAGTACTTC	CASSLERPGQGGEQYF
TRBV11-3	TRBJ2-5	.	.	TGTGCCAGCAGCCAGGGACGGGGGAGGTCAGAGACCCAGTACTTC	CASSQGRGRSETQYF
TRBV6-5	TRBJ1-3	.	.	TGTGCCAGCAGTCCAGCGGGGGACACCATATATTTT	CASSPAGDTIYF
TRBV6-6	TRBJ1-1	.	TRBD1	TGTGCCAGCAGTTCCTTGGGACAGGACACTGAAGCTTTCTTT	CASSSLGQDTEAFF
TRBV30	TRBJ1-4	.	.	TGTGCCTGGAGCGGAGGGGGGAATGAAAAACTGTTTTTT	CAWSGGGNEKLFF
TRBV6-5	TRBJ1-5	.	.	TGTGCCAGCAGCTTCAGGAATCAGCCCCAGCATTTT	CASSFRNQPQHF
TRBV19	TRBJ2-3	.	TRBD2	TGTGCCAGTAGTTTTCGGTCTAGCGGGAGCTCCACAGATACGCAGTATTTT	CASSFRSSGSSTDTQYF
TRBV7-3	TRBJ2-3	.	.	TGTGCCAGCAGCTTCATCGGGGGGCCAGTGGATACGCAGTATTTT	CASSFIGGPVDTQYF
TRBV19	TRBJ2-5	.	TRBD1	TGTGCCAGTAGTATAGGACGGGACAGGGAAGAGACCCAGTACTTC	CASSIGRDREETQYF
TRBV28	TRBJ2-1	.	.	TGTGCCAGCAGTCCCTTTACAGGGTACAATGAGCAGTTCTTC	CASSPFTGYNEQFF
TRBV28	TRBJ1-1	.	.	TGTGCCAGCACCACAGGGAGGCGGACTGAAGCTTTCTTT	CASTTGRRTEAFF
TRBV4-1	TRBJ1-1	.	.	TGCGCCAGCAGCCAAATGGGGGCAAGAACTGAAGCTTTCTTT	CASSQMGARTEAFF
TRBV10-3	TRBJ2-5	.	TRBD2	TGTGCCTCAAACAGGGCTAGCGGGAGCGAAGAGACCCAGTACTTC	CASNRASGSEETQYF
TRBV5-4	TRBJ1-4	.	.	TGTGCCAGCAGCTTGGCCCTAGGGTCGGATGAAAAACTGTTTTTT	CASSLALGSDEKLFF
TRBV6-1	TRBJ2-1	.	TRBD2	TGTGCCAGCAGCTGGACTAGCGGGAGTAGTGAGCAGTTCTTC	CASSWTSGSSEQFF
TRBV7-6	TRBJ2-7	once	TRBD1	TGTGCCAGCAGCTTATACCGGACAGGCCCAGGCTACGAGCAGTACTTC	CASSLYRTGPGYEQYF
TRBV7-2	TRBJ2-1	.	.	TGTGCCAGCAGCTTAGTCGGAAGGGAGCAGTTCTTC	CASSLVGREQFF
TRBV18	TRBJ2-1	.	TRBD2	TGTGCCAGCTCACCACCCCCACTAGCGGGAGGGCAAGGCAATGAGCAGTTCTTC	CASSPPPLAGGQGNEQFF
TRBV27	TRBJ1-2	.	.	TGTGCCAGCAGCCCGCTCGGAGGTCCCCCTTATGGCTACACCTTC	CASSPLGGPPYGYTF
TRBV11-2	TRBJ2-7	.	.	TGTGCCAGCAGTCCGGACAGTTCCTACGAGCAGTACTTC	CASSPDSSYEQYF
TRBV10-3	TRBJ2-5	.	.	TGTGCCACCACAGGAGGCCAGGAGACCCAGTACTTC	CATTGGQETQYF
TRBV28	TRBJ2-1	many	TRBD2	TGTGCCAGCAGTTTGGCTAGCGGCGGATCCAATGAGCAGTTCTTC	CASSLASGGSNEQFF
TRBV10-2	TRBJ2-5	.	TRBD2	TGCGCCAGCAAACCTAGCGGGAGAGAGAAAGAGACCCAGTACTTC	CASKPSGREKETQYF
TRBV5-6	TRBJ1-5	.	.	TGTGCCAGCAGCTTGTATAGCAATCAGCCCCAGCATTTT	CASSLYSNQPQHF
TRBV7-9	TRBJ2-5	.	TRBD1	TGTGCCAGCAGCTTCTCTGGGACAGGGGGGAAAGAGACCCAGTACTTC	CASSFSGTGGKETQYF
TRBV7-2	TRBJ2-1	.	TRBD2	TGTGCCAGCAGCTTACATGCGGGAGAGGGCTCCTACAATGAGCAGTTCTTC	CASSLHAGEGSYNEQFF
TRBV7-6	TRBJ2-2	few	.	TGTGCCAGCAGCCCTAAGGGGTCAGGGAATACCGGGGAGCTGTTTTTT	CASSPKGSGNTGELFF
TRBV9	TRBJ1-4	.	.	TGTGCCAGCAGCGTAGTGGGGGCCCCACGAGAAAAACTGTTTTTT	CASSVVGAPREKLFF
TRBV4-1	TRBJ2-7	.	TRBD1	TGCGCCAGCAGCCAAGCTGAAGGACAGGTCATTAGCTACGAGCAGTACTTC	CASSQAEGQVISYEQYF
TRBV7-3	TRBJ2-1	.	.	TGTGCCAGCAGCTTAAGCGGTAGACGGGATCTCCCCTACAATGAGCAGTTCTTC	CASSLSGRRDLPYNEQFF
TRBV5-1	TRBJ1-4	.	.	TGCGCCAGCAGCTTGAAGAACACTGGCTCAACTAATGAAAAACTGTTTTTT	CASSLKNTGSTNEKLFF
TRBV19	TRBJ1-1	.	.	TGTGCCAGTAGTTTCCCAGGGAACACTGAAGCTTTCTTT	CASSFPGNTEAFF
TRBV5-8	TRBJ2-2	.	.	TGTGCCAGCAGCTACAGGGTCGGGGCAAACACCGGGGAGCTGTTTTTT	CASSYRVGANTGELFF
TRBV7-9	TRBJ1-4	.	.	TGTGCCAGCAGCTTAATTGGGGCCAATGAAAAACTGTTTTTT	CASSLIGANEKLFF
TRBV7-2	TRBJ2-6	few	.	TGTGCCAGCAGCTTAGGTACGAGTTCGGTAGCCAACGTCCTGACTTTC	CASSLGTSSVANVLTF